There are a few counts of the clone carrying this TCR beta chain. Its antigen is as yet unknown. This entry is derived from a study of early stage breast cancer tumors. Study overall: Roughly 9.6-fold was the mean read coverage per sample.

Overall study findings and caveats: Enriched TCRB sequences shared across patients were mostly commonly generated sequences.

Repertoires were generated with immunoSEQ multiplex PCR, while TCRdb's copy carries only in-frame clones and drops some. The table has some 28,000 clones, 80% seen once; the top ten hold about an eighth. CDR1 is SGHAT, CDR2 FQNNGV, per germline. CDR3 length: 15 residues. V lost 2 bases and J lost 3, with 10 bases in between. The chain couples TRBV11-2 to TRBJ1-4; no reliable D call. The receptor was isolated from a person aged 55 to 75 with breast cancer. Sequencing was done on a sample of blood. CDR3 sequence reads: CASSLRHSSNEKLFF. CDR3 bases: TGTGCCAGCAGCTTACGACACAGCTCTAATGAAAAACTGTTTTTT.